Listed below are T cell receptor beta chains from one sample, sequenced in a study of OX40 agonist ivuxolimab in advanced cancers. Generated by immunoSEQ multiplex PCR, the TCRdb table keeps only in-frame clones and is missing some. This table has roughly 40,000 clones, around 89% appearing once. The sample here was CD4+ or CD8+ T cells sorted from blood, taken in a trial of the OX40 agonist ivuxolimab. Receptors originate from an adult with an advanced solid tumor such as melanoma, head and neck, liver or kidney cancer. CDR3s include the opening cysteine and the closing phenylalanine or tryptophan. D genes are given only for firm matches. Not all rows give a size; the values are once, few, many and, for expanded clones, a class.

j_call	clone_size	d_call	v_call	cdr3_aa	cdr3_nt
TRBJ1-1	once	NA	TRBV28	CASTGQWGGTEAFF	TGTGCCAGCACCGGACAGTGGGGGGGCACTGAAGCTTTCTTT
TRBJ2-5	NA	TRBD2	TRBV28	CASSLPSGSQETQYF	TGTGCCAGCAGTTTGCCTAGCGGGAGTCAAGAGACCCAGTACTTC
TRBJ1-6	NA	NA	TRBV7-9	CASSYGREDSPLHF	TGTGCCAGCAGCTACGGGAGGGAGGATTCACCCCTCCACTTT
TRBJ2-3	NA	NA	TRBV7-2	CASSFAYTQYF	TGTGCCAGCAGCTTTGCATATACGCAGTATTTT
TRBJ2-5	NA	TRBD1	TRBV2	CASTASPGQEETQYF	TGTGCCAGCACCGCATCCCCGGGACAGGAAGAGACCCAGTACTTC
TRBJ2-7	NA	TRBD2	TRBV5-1	CASSPGLAGSSYEQYF	TGCGCCAGCAGCCCGGGACTAGCGGGGTCCTCCTACGAGCAGTACTTC
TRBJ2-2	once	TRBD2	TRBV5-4	CASSSAGRGGELFF	TGTGCCAGCAGCTCAGCGGGAAGGGGCGGGGAGCTGTTTTTT
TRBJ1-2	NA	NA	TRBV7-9	CASSLAYAGYGYTF	TGTGCCAGCAGCTTAGCATACGCGGGCTATGGCTACACCTTC
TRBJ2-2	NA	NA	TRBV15	CATSVPGQNTGELFF	TGTGCCACCAGCGTGCCGGGACAGAACACCGGGGAGCTGTTTTTT
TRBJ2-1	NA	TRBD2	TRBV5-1	CASSLEGTSGSNKFF	TGCGCCAGCAGCTTGGAGGGGACTAGCGGGAGTAATAAGTTCTTC
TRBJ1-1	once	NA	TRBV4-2	CASSQVRWGTEAFF	TGTGCCAGCAGCCAAGTGAGGTGGGGAACTGAAGCTTTCTTT
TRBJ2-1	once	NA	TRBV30	CAWSPGKNEQFF	TGTGCCTGGAGTCCAGGGAAGAATGAGCAGTTCTTC
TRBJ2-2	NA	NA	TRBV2	CASMQQGGTGELFF	TGTGCCAGCATGCAACAGGGGGGGACCGGGGAGCTGTTTTTT
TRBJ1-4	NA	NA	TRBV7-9	CASSATNEKLFF	TGTGCCAGCAGCGCAACTAATGAAAAACTGTTTTTT
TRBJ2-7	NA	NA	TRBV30	CACGSSYEQYF	TGTGCCTGCGGGAGTAGTTACGAGCAGTACTTC
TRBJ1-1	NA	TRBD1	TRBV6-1	CASSKGGPTGGAGTEAFF	TGTGCCAGCAGTAAAGGGGGGCCTACAGGGGGCGCAGGAACTGAAGCTTTCTTT
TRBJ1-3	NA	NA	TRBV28	CASQGQAVSGNTIYF	TGTGCCAGCCAAGGGCAAGCAGTCTCTGGAAACACCATATATTTT
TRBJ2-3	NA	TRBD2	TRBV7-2	CASSISSQLAASTDTQYF	TGTGCCAGCAGCATAAGCAGCCAACTAGCGGCTAGCACAGATACGCAGTATTTT
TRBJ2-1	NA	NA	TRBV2	CASNSLSYNEQFF	TGTGCCAGCAACTCGCTTTCCTACAATGAGCAGTTCTTC
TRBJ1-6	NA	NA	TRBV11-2	CASSLVRGGGSPLHF	TGTGCCAGCAGCTTAGTTAGGGGAGGCGGGTCACCCCTCCACTTT
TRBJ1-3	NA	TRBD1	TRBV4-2	CASSQGTGGSGNTIYF	TGTGCCAGCAGCCAAGGGACAGGGGGCTCTGGAAACACCATATATTTT
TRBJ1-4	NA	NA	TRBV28	CASSLRRTSGYEKLFF	TGTGCCAGCAGTTTACGAAGGACCTCGGGATATGAAAAACTGTTTTTT
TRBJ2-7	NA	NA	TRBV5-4	CASRGGRSNEQYF	TGTGCCAGCAGGGGGGGTAGGTCCAACGAGCAGTACTTC
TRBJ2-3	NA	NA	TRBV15	CAVKQGLASDTQYF	TGTGCCGTTAAGCAGGGGCTAGCGTCGGATACGCAGTATTTT
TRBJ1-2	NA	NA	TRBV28	CASSQEVYGYTF	TGTGCCAGCAGTCAGGAGGTCTATGGCTACACCTTC
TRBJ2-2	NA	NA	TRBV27	CASTRRRGQGTGELFF	TGTGCCAGCACCCGGAGGAGGGGGCAAGGAACCGGGGAGCTGTTTTTT
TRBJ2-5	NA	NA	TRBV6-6	CASSYSLGIQETQYF	TGTGCCAGCAGTTACTCTCTCGGCATCCAAGAGACCCAGTACTTC
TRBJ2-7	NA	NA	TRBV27	CASSHQTPRGTDEQYF	TGTGCCAGCAGCCATCAGACCCCCCGGGGCACGGACGAGCAGTACTTC
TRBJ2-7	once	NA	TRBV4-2	CASSQEGSGTDEQYF	TGTGCCAGCAGCCAAGAAGGCAGCGGGACAGACGAGCAGTACTTC
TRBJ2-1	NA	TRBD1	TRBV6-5	CASSFPGQGHNEQFF	TGTGCCAGCAGTTTTCCGGGACAGGGGCACAATGAGCAGTTCTTC
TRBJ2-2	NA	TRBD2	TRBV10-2	CASNIAGGSGELFF	TGCGCCAGCAATATAGCGGGAGGCTCCGGGGAGCTGTTTTTT
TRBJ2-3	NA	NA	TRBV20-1	CSAVGYSQYF	TGCAGTGCTGTGGGCTATTCGCAGTATTTT
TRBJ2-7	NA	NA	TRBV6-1	CASSAQGGYEQYF	TGTGCCAGCAGTGCACAGGGCGGCTACGAGCAGTACTTC
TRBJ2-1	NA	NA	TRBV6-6	CASSPVNEQFF	TGTGCCAGCAGTCCGGTCAATGAGCAGTTCTTC
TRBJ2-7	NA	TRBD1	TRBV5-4	CASSFRDRGTYEQYF	TGTGCCAGCAGCTTCCGGGACAGGGGAACCTACGAGCAGTACTTC
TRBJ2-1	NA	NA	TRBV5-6	CASSLWGWNEQFF	TGTGCCAGCAGCTTGTGGGGCTGGAATGAGCAGTTCTTC
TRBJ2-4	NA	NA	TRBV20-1	CSARAGAIQYF	TGCAGTGCGCGGGCCGGGGCTATTCAGTACTTC
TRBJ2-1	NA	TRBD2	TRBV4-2	CASSQAGGRPYNEQFF	TGTGCCAGCAGCCAAGCTGGCGGGAGACCCTACAATGAGCAGTTCTTC
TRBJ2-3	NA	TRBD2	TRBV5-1	CASSSGLAGHQESTDTQYF	TGCGCCAGCAGCTCGGGACTAGCGGGTCACCAAGAATCCACAGATACGCAGTATTTT
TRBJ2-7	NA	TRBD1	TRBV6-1	CASSAETGGRVEQYF	TGTGCCAGCAGCGCGGAAACAGGGGGGCGCGTCGAGCAGTACTTC
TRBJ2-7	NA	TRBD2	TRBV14	CASSRVTSGSREQYF	TGTGCCAGCAGCCGGGTGACTAGCGGGAGTAGGGAGCAGTACTTC
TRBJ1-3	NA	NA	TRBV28	CASSLSGTGRNTIYF	TGTGCCAGCAGTTTAAGCGGCACCGGCAGAAACACCATATATTTT
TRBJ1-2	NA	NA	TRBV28	CASSSRLSGWYGYTF	TGTGCCAGCAGTTCCCGATTATCAGGGTGGTATGGCTACACCTTC
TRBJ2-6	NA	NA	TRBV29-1	CSVISGANVLTF	TGCAGCGTTATCTCTGGGGCCAACGTCCTGACTTTC
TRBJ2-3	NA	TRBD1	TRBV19	CASRRDRDTDTQYF	TGTGCCAGTCGCCGGGACAGGGACACAGATACGCAGTATTTT
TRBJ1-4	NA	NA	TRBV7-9	CASSPTQGTHEKLFF	TGTGCCAGCAGCCCTACACAGGGCACACATGAAAAACTGTTTTTT
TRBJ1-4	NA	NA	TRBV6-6	CASRRDGGNEKLFF	TGTGCCAGCAGACGAGACGGGGGTAATGAAAAACTGTTTTTT
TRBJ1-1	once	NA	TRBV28	CASSPIGLTNTEAFF	TGTGCCAGCAGCCCCATCGGGTTAACCAACACTGAAGCTTTCTTT
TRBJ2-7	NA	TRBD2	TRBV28	CASSLSGSSYEQYF	TGTGCCAGCAGCCTTAGCGGGAGCTCCTACGAGCAGTACTTC
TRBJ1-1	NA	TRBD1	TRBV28	CASSLRQGATEAFF	TGTGCCAGCAGCCTAAGACAGGGGGCCACTGAAGCTTTCTTT
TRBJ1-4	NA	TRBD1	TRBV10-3	CAISQGGTNEKLFF	TGTGCCATCAGCCAGGGGGGAACTAATGAAAAACTGTTTTTT
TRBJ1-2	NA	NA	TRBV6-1	CASSETGAGYTF	TGTGCCAGCAGTGAAACTGGGGCTGGCTACACCTTC
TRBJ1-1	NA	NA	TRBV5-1	CASSLETNTEAFF	TGCGCCAGCAGCTTGGAAACGAACACTGAAGCTTTCTTT
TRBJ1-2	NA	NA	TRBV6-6	CASSNRAADGYTF	TGTGCCAGCAGCAACAGGGCTGCGGATGGCTACACCTTC